This T cell receptor beta chain was obtained from a study of T-cell reconstitution after alpha-beta-depleted transplantation in children. The ends lost 1 base at V and 3 bases at J; junction bases unmatched: 3. Germline V gene data show CDR1 as DFQATT and CDR2 as SNEGSKA (reference sequence). This CDR3 is built from 14 residues. The table lists this clonotype with a few counts. For TCRbeta, the library was prepared with unique molecular identifiers. TCRdb used MiXCR to reprocess the PCR reads, holding one entry per CDR3 protein. There are 700,000 or so distinct CDR3 sequences in the sample; around 13% occur only once, and about 0.79% lies in the top ten.

The rearrangement links TRBV20-1 to TRBJ2-7, with 10 bases fitting TRBD2. The receptor's source is a girl between 2 and 10 years old with congenital amegakaryocytic thrombocytopenia, due to receive a stem cell transplant. The sequences come from PBMCs, collected before TCRalphabeta/CD19-depleted stem cell transplant. CDR3: CSARGRTSGYEQYF. CDR3 DNA: TGCAGTGCTAGAGGGAGGACTAGCGGCTACGAGCAGTACTTC.